These 27 T cell receptor beta chains were all obtained from the same sample, sequenced in a study of cytomegalovirus exposure and HLA in healthy donors. Sequenced by immunoSEQ multiplex PCR; TCRdb stores in-frame clones only, minus some. Of about 200,000 clones listed, around nine tenths are singletons. The sample taken for sequencing was PBMCs. The receptors shown here come from a woman between 18 and 29 years old in good health and CMV-seropositive.

This sequence joins TRBV7-9 and TRBJ1-1, with a weak D call TRBD1 (6 bases). The CDR3 is 18 residues long. Trimming removed 8 bases at V and 0 bases at J, with 25 bases between. The germline V gene encodes CDR1 SEHNR and CDR2 FQNEAQ (reference sequence). CDR3 coding DNA: TGTGCCAGCCGGTATGGGGTGGAAACAGGGCCCATGAACACTGAAGCTTTCTTT. It is translated as CASRYGVETGPMNTEAFF.

V usage is TRBV5-1 and J usage is TRBJ2-3; TRBD2 is a possible D gene (5 bases). The V and J ends lost 0 bases and 0 bases respectively, with 14 bases between them. CDR1 is SGHRS, CDR2 YFSETQ, per germline. The CDR3 consists of 17 residues. CDR3 sequence reads: CASSLGISATSTDTQYF. Written as DNA, the CDR3 is TGCGCCAGCAGCTTGGGGATTAGCGCTACTAGCACAGATACGCAGTATTTT.

The chain carries TRBV4-1 and TRBJ2-3, with 7 nucleotides matching TRBD1. V was clipped by 0 bases and J by 4 bases; unmatched bases: 4. This CDR3 spans 15 amino acids. The germline V gene has CDR1 MGHRA and CDR2 YSYEKL. CDR3 residues: CASSQDQGGPDTQYF. In DNA form, the CDR3 reads TGCGCCAGCAGCCAAGATCAAGGGGGCCCAGATACGCAGTATTTT.

The CDR3 DNA reads as TGTGCCAGCAGCTTTCGACTAGCGGGAGGGCCGGGCTACGAGCAGTACTTC. Translated: CASSFRLAGGPGYEQYF. V gene TRBV7-2 combines with J gene TRBJ2-7; 14 bases align to TRBD2. The CDR3 contains 17 residues. V lost 3 bases and J lost 3; bases outside the gene matches: 7. In germline, CDR1 is SGHTA, CDR2 FQGNSA.

The chain has TRBV9 and TRBJ2-7; D may be TRBD1 (8 bases). V lost 7 bases and J lost 2, with 19 bases in between. There are 15 residues in the CDR3. Germline V gene lookup returns CDR1 SGDLS and CDR2 YYNGEE. This CDR3 reads CASGGGQVGPYEQYF. CDR3 sequence (DNA): TGTGCCAGCGGGGGGGGACAGGTGGGACCCTACGAGCAGTACTTC.

This clone was detected only once. V is TRBV30 and J is TRBJ1-4, with TRBD1 matching 10 bases. Germline V gene lookup returns CDR1 GTSNPN and CDR2 SVGIG (reference sequence). This CDR3 is 17 amino acids long. J was trimmed by 3 bases and V by 1 base; bases with no gene match: 8. CDR3 amino acids: CAWSDRQGAEANEKLFF. CDR3 DNA sequence: TGTGCCTGGAGTGACCGACAGGGGGCAGAAGCTAATGAAAAACTGTTTTTT.

The CDR3, as DNA: TGTGCCAGCAGCGTTAGCGGGATACAGTTCTTC. This gives the protein CASSVSGIQFF. The chain couples TRBV2 to TRBJ2-1; the match to TRBD2 covers 8 bases. Germline values: CDR1 SNHLY, CDR2 FYNNEI. V trimming: 6 bases; J trimming: 13 bases; junction bases outside the gene matches: 5. The CDR3 sequence is 11 residues long.

The rearrangement joins TRBV9 to TRBJ1-4; TRBD1 matches at 9 bases. This CDR3 has 14 amino acids. V lost 3 bases, J lost 8 bases, and 5 bases stayed unmatched. From germline, CDR1 is SGDLS and CDR2 YYNGEE. The chain's CDR3 is CASSAGQGKEKLFF. In nucleotides, the CDR3 is TGTGCCAGCAGCGCGGGACAGGGAAAAGAAAAACTGTTTTTT.

This sequence joins TRBV13 and TRBJ2-2; D is undetermined. The germline CDR1 and CDR2 sequences are PRHDT and FYEKMQ (reference sequence). V was trimmed by 5 bases and J by 5 bases, leaving 6 bases between them. This CDR3 contains 12 residues. CDR3 region: CASSHGTGELFF. CDR3 in DNA: TGTGCCAGCAGCCACGGGACCGGGGAGCTGTTTTTT.

The gene calls are TRBV7-9 and TRBJ1-1; D is ambiguous. V was pared by 4 bases and J by 1 base, with 10 bases between. The CDR3 sequence is 14 residues long. Germline V gene sequence: CDR1 SEHNR, CDR2 FQNEAQ (reference sequence). This CDR3 reads CASSYEGSNTEAFF. CDR3 in DNA: TGTGCCAGCAGCTATGAGGGTTCGAACACTGAAGCTTTCTTT. The whole variable domain, filled in from reference TRBV7-9 and TRBJ1-1, reads DTGVSQNPRHKITKRGQNVTFRCDPISEHNRLYWYRQTLGQGPEFLTYFQNEAQLEKSRLLSDRFSAERPKGSFSTLEIQRTEQGDSAMYLCASSYEGSNTEAFFGQGTRLTVV.

The CDR3 is CASSGTALYGYTF. In DNA, the CDR3 is TGCGCCAGCTCCGGGACAGCACTATATGGCTACACCTTC. The V call is TRBV5-1, the J call TRBJ1-2; the match to TRBD1 covers 7 bases. The junction had 8 bases not matched to a gene; V was cut back by 7 bases and J by 5 bases. The CDR3 runs 13 residues. Per the germline V gene, CDR1 is SGHRS and CDR2 is YFSETQ.

V is TRBV29-1 and J is TRBJ1-2, with D unclear. The CDR3 runs 15 residues. V lost 1 base to trimming and J lost 4 bases, with 16 bases between them. Germline CDR1 SQVTM, CDR2 ANQGSEA. The CDR3 DNA reads as TGCAGCGTTGAAGGGGCAGGCAGAACCTCCTATGGCTACACCTTC. Protein: CSVEGAGRTSYGYTF.

The rearrangement uses TRBV7-3 and TRBJ2-1; TRBD1 might be the D (6 bases). Trimming removed 4 bases from V and 2 bases from J, with 12 bases in between. CDR1 SGHTA and CDR2 FQGTGA come from the germline V gene. The CDR3 is made up of 15 amino acids. The CDR3 sequence is CASSSTGHPYNEQFF. The DNA for the CDR3 is TGTGCCAGCAGCTCGACAGGCCACCCCTACAATGAGCAGTTCTTC.

The CDR3 sequence is CTSSHPSGTTPVYGYTF. CDR3 nucleotides: TGCACCAGCAGCCACCCCTCCGGGACAACGCCCGTCTATGGCTACACCTTC. The V call is TRBV1, the J call TRBJ1-2; the D call TRBD1 from the table was never checked on the DNA. TRBV1 is a listed pseudogene. This CDR3 has 17 amino acids.

The V call is TRBV9, the J call TRBJ2-7; maybe TRBD1 (6 bases). The CDR3 spans 15 residues. The germline CDR1 and CDR2 sequences are SGDLS and YYNGEE. V was shortened by 0 bases and J by 5 bases, with 15 bases between the two germline ends. The DNA for the CDR3 is TGTGCCAGCAGCGTAGAGGGACACGGTGGGAACGAGCAGTACTTC. This codes for CASSVEGHGGNEQYF.

The chain carries TRBV10-3 and TRBJ1-4; 8 bases line up with TRBD1. The CDR3 loop spans 16 amino acids. The ends lost 0 bases at V and 4 bases at J; junction bases unmatched: 4. Germline V lookup: CDR1 ENHRY, CDR2 SYGVKD. DNA for the CDR3: TGTGCCATCAGTGAGTCGGCAGGGGGCGGTAATGAAAAACTGTTTTTT. Translation gives CAISESAGGGNEKLFF.

As DNA, the CDR3 is TGTGCCAGCAGTTTAACGGCAGGGCCCTACGAGCAGTACTTC. It is translated as CASSLTAGPYEQYF. The V gene is TRBV28, the J gene TRBJ2-7; perhaps TRBD1 as D (5 bases). CDR1 is MDHEN and CDR2 is SYDVKM in the germline V gene. Trimming cost V 2 bases and J 2 bases, with 10 bases left between them. CDR3 length equals 14 residues. Full variable domain (outside the CDR3, taken from reference TRBV28 and TRBJ2-7): DVKVTQSSRYLVKRTGEKVFLECVQDMDHENMFWYRQDPGLGLRLIYFSYDVKMKEKGDIPEGYSVSREKKERFSLILESASTNQTSMYLCASSLTAGPYEQYFGPGTRLTVT.

The chain couples TRBV9 to TRBJ2-1; 9 positions match TRBD2. The J segment lost 0 bases and the V segment lost 7 bases, leaving 5 bases of the junction unmatched. This CDR3 has 15 amino acids. CDR1 is SGDLS, CDR2 YYNGEE, per germline. CDR3 nucleotides: TGTGCCAGCGGATCTAGCGGGATCTCCTACAATGAGCAGTTCTTC. It translates to CASGSSGISYNEQFF.

The chain carries TRBV19 and TRBJ2-3; TRBD2 aligns across 10 bases. J lost 15 bases, V lost 6 bases, and 15 bases had no gene match. The CDR3 has 14 amino acids. Germline V gene sequence: CDR1 LNHDA, CDR2 SQIVND (reference sequence). CDR3 amino acids: CASSPTGGLAEEYF. CDR3 coding DNA: TGTGCCAGTAGCCCAACCGGAGGACTAGCGGAAGAATATTTT.

This rearrangement joins TRBV6-5 to TRBJ2-7; D might be TRBD2 (6 bases). Germline values: CDR1 MNHEY, CDR2 SVGAGI. Trimming took off 6 bases at V and 4 bases at J, with 19 bases between the two ends. The CDR3 is 15 amino acids. CDR3 residues: CASSPSTAGMYEQYF. DNA for the CDR3: TGTGCCAGCAGCCCCTCGACAGCGGGTATGTACGAGCAGTACTTC.

Only one count was recorded for this clone. This rearrangement joins TRBV5-6 to TRBJ2-2, with 7 bases aligning to TRBD1. The CDR3 loop spans 16 amino acids. The V gene end was trimmed by 5 bases and the J gene end by 4 bases; junction bases not matched to a gene: 11. The germline CDR1 and CDR2 sequences are SGHDT and YYEEEE. CDR3 loop: CASSYPTGSGTGELFF. The CDR3 nucleotides are TGTGCCAGCAGTTACCCGACAGGGAGCGGCACCGGGGAGCTGTTTTTT.

The chain combines TRBV27 with TRBJ2-1, with 7 bases fitting TRBD1. With V trimmed by 8 bases and J by 6 bases, 10 bases remained unmatched. Germline CDR1 and CDR2: MNHEY and SMNVEV (reference sequence). The CDR3 spans 14 residues. CDR3 in amino acids: CASHTGAPPNEQFF. CDR3 in DNA: TGTGCCAGCCATACAGGGGCCCCGCCCAATGAGCAGTTCTTC.

The rearrangement links TRBV27 to TRBJ2-2, with TRBD1 as a possible D gene (5 bases). The CDR3 contains 11 residues. Germline lookup yields CDR1 MNHEY and CDR2 SMNVEV (reference sequence). Trimming cost V 7 bases and J 6 bases, with 6 bases left between them. The chain's CDR3 is CASKGAGELFF. CDR3 bases: TGTGCCAGCAAAGGGGCCGGGGAGCTGTTTTTT.

V is TRBV7-6 and J is TRBJ2-5, with TRBD2 identical over 10 bases. The V and J ends lost 2 bases and 5 bases, in that order; junction bases with no gene match: 8. Germline V CDR1 and CDR2: SGHVS, FNYEAQ. This CDR3 has 16 residues. This CDR3 is CASSLTLAGGGETQYF. DNA for the CDR3: TGTGCCAGCAGCTTAACCTTAGCGGGAGGCGGCGAGACCCAGTACTTC.

The chain couples TRBV4-2 to TRBJ2-2; D is possibly TRBD2 (6 bases). Per the germline V gene, CDR1 is LGHNA and CDR2 is YNFKEQ. The CDR3 length is 17 residues. Trimming stripped 0 bases from V and 0 bases from J, with 11 bases between. The CDR3: CASSQEPGDANTGELFF. In DNA, the CDR3 is TGTGCCAGCAGCCAAGAACCGGGGGACGCGAACACCGGGGAGCTGTTTTTT.

This chain links TRBV28 with TRBJ1-2; TRBD1 might be the D (6 bases). Trimming took 5 bases from V and 7 from J, leaving 17 bases between them. CDR1 is MDHEN, CDR2 SYDVKM, per germline. The CDR3 extends over 14 amino acids. Here the CDR3 DNA reads TGTGCCAGCAGTCTATCGAGCTCAGGGGTTGGCTACACCTTC. Its translation: CASSLSSSGVGYTF.

V gene TRBV5-1 combines with J gene TRBJ2-1; 7 positions agree with TRBD1. The germline gives CDR1 SGHRS, CDR2 YFSETQ. The V and J ends lost 5 bases and 5 bases, in that order; junction bases with no gene match: 7. CDR3 length: 14 amino acids. CDR3 in amino acids: CASRPQTGDNEQFF. The DNA for the CDR3 is TGCGCCAGCAGGCCCCAAACAGGGGACAATGAGCAGTTCTTC.